This is a list of T cell receptor beta chains from one sample in a study of vaccination effects on CD4 cells after COVID-19. Their target antigens are unknown. TCRdb's copy holds only in-frame clones and misses some; the assay was immunoSEQ multiplex PCR. This table has more than 60,000 clones, 74% appearing once. The sequenced sample was CD4+ T cells from PBMCs cultured without peptide, obtained after COVID-19 vaccination. Source of these receptors: a human donor who received a COVID-19 vaccine. Both conserved end residues are part of each CDR3. Each record gives: clone size, D gene, V gene, J gene, CDR3 DNA, CDR3 protein. D genes are given only for firm matches. Clone size is stated in some rows and not others, as once, few, many or a class when expanded.

-	-	TRBV2	TRBJ1-6	TGTGCCAGCACACCCCGTTCTGACCTCCACTTT	CASTPRSDLHF
-	-	TRBV5-6	TRBJ1-3	TGTGCCAGCAGCTTGGGGTTCAACTCTGGAAACACCATATATTTT	CASSLGFNSGNTIYF
-	-	TRBV28	TRBJ1-2	TGTGCCAGCAGTTATATGCCAGGCGGAGCACGGCAGGGCTACACCTTC	CASSYMPGGARQGYTF
-	-	TRBV6-5	TRBJ1-2	TGTGCCAGCAGAACAGGCACCTATGGCTACACCTTC	CASRTGTYGYTF
once	-	TRBV6-2/TRBV6-3	TRBJ2-5	TGTGCCAGCAGTTACATCGGGACACAGGGGACCCAGTACTTC	CASSYIGTQGTQYF
once	TRBD1	TRBV6-5	TRBJ1-1	TGTGCCAGCAGAACGGGACAGGGAAACACTGAAGCTTTCTTT	CASRTGQGNTEAFF
-	-	TRBV6-2/TRBV6-3	TRBJ1-5	TGTGCCAGCAGTTACCGAGGTTACCTCAACAATCAGCCCCAGCATTTT	CASSYRGYLNNQPQHF
once	-	TRBV2	TRBJ1-1	TGTGCCAGCAGCGCTACAGGGAACACTGAAGCTTTCTTT	CASSATGNTEAFF
-	-	TRBV19	TRBJ1-4	TGTGCCAGTAGTCTCCTCGAGAAAAAACTGTTTTTT	CASSLLEKKLFF
-	-	TRBV10-2	TRBJ1-3	TGCGCCAGCACCGTTCAGGGGTTAGGGACCTCTGGAAACACCATATATTTT	CASTVQGLGTSGNTIYF
-	-	TRBV6-5	TRBJ1-1	TGTGCCAGCAGTTACTCGACGGGGGCGGGAGGTGAAGCTTTCTTT	CASSYSTGAGGEAFF
-	-	TRBV29-1	TRBJ1-2	TGCAGCGTTGAAGTGTACCCCAGGGATGGCTACACCTTC	CSVEVYPRDGYTF
-	-	TRBV5-1	TRBJ2-3	TGCGCCAGCAGCTTGGTCGGAGTCACAGATACGCAGTATTTT	CASSLVGVTDTQYF
-	-	TRBV6-2/TRBV6-3	TRBJ1-1	TGTGCCAGCAGTTTCATACAGGGGAACACTGAAGCTTTCTTT	CASSFIQGNTEAFF
-	-	TRBV5-1	TRBJ2-2	TGCGCCAGCAGCTTGGCACCCACCGGGGAGCTGTTTTTT	CASSLAPTGELFF
-	TRBD1	TRBV6-5	TRBJ1-2	TGTGCCTCGTCCGGACAGGTTATAGCGGGCTACACCTTC	CASSGQVIAGYTF
-	-	TRBV29-1	TRBJ1-1	TGCAGCGTTGAAGCCCCTACCAGTTCCAGGGAGGTCACCACTGAAGCTTTCTTT	CSVEAPTSSREVTTEAFF
few	-	TRBV7-9	TRBJ2-4	TGTGCCAGCAGCCTGGACCCTGGGGCCAAAAACATTCAGTACTTC	CASSLDPGAKNIQYF
-	TRBD1	TRBV18	TRBJ1-2	TGTGCCAGCTCACGGGACAGAGGCTATGGCTACACCTTC	CASSRDRGYGYTF
medium-sized	TRBD1	TRBV15	TRBJ1-1	TGTGCCACCAGCAGAGTAAGGACAGGGAACACTGAAGCTTTCTTT	CATSRVRTGNTEAFF
-	-	TRBV2	TRBJ1-2	TGTGCCCCTAAGGATCTCGTGTCCTATGGCTACACCTTC	CAPKDLVSYGYTF
few	-	TRBV12-3/TRBV12-4	TRBJ1-1	TGTGCCAGCGATGGACGGGTGAACACTGAAGCTTTCTTT	CASDGRVNTEAFF
-	-	TRBV4-2	TRBJ1-4	TGTGCCAGCAGCCAAGATAGAGGGGTTCCTAATGAAAAACTGTTTTTT	CASSQDRGVPNEKLFF
-	-	TRBV3-1/TRBV3-2	TRBJ2-3	TGTGCCAGCAGCCACACAGATACGCAGTATTTT	CASSHTDTQYF
-	TRBD1	TRBV9	TRBJ1-6	TGTGCCAGCAGCGACCCGGGACAGGGGTATAATTCACCCCTCCACTTT	CASSDPGQGYNSPLHF
-	-	TRBV30	TRBJ1-5	TGTGCCTGGAGTGCACAGGGTCGGGGCAATCAGCCCCAGCATTTT	CAWSAQGRGNQPQHF
-	-	TRBV7-6	TRBJ1-2	TGTGCCAGCAGCCCACGACCCACCGGGACCTTAGCTAACTATGGCTACACCTTC	CASSPRPTGTLANYGYTF
-	TRBD1	TRBV7-2	TRBJ1-2	TGTGCCAGCAGCTCCCGACAGGGCGTGCGAATAGCGCCCGATGGCTACACCTTC	CASSSRQGVRIAPDGYTF
few	-	TRBV7-3	TRBJ2-3	TGTGCCAGCAGATCCGGGACACTACCCGAAGCCGATACGCAGTATTTT	CASRSGTLPEADTQYF
-	-	TRBV6-5	TRBJ2-1	TGTGCCAGCGTAAGGGGCGGTGAGCAGTTCTTC	CASVRGGEQFF
-	-	TRBV7-2	TRBJ1-2	TGTGCCAGCAGCCCCCAACCGGAGGTAAACTATGGCTACACCTTC	CASSPQPEVNYGYTF
-	TRBD1	TRBV4-1	TRBJ2-5	TGCGCCAGCAGCCAACGCACCGGGACAGGGGGCCAAGAGACCCAGTACTTC	CASSQRTGTGGQETQYF
-	-	TRBV9	TRBJ2-5	TGTGCCAGCAGCGTAGTATCCAATTCCCCCCAAGAGACCCAGTACTTC	CASSVVSNSPQETQYF
-	-	TRBV2	TRBJ2-5	TGTGCCAGCTCTCGAAGACAGGTGCAAGAGACCCAGTACTTC	CASSRRQVQETQYF
-	TRBD2	TRBV9	TRBJ2-5	TGTGCCAGCAGCCCCACCCGCAGCGGGGGGGTGACCCAGTACTTC	CASSPTRSGGVTQYF
once	-	TRBV5-1	TRBJ1-1	TGCGCCAGCAGCCTGGGGGCGAGGGACACTGAAGCTTTCTTT	CASSLGARDTEAFF
-	-	TRBV11-2	TRBJ1-1	TGTGCCAGCAGCTTGACGAGCATGGGGGGGCGCGTGAACACTGAAGCTTTCTTT	CASSLTSMGGRVNTEAFF
-	TRBD1	TRBV29-1	TRBJ1-2	TGCAGCGCAGACAGGGGTGCGTACGGCTACACCTTC	CSADRGAYGYTF
-	TRBD2	TRBV28	TRBJ2-3	TGTGCCAGCAGTTCTAGCGGGGGCACAGATACGCAGTATTTT	CASSSSGGTDTQYF
-	TRBD1	TRBV5-1	TRBJ1-1	TGCGCCAGCAGCTTCTCAGGGGGTCACACTGAAGCTTTCTTT	CASSFSGGHTEAFF
-	-	TRBV5-8	TRBJ1-5	TGTGCCAGCAGCTGGTCCAGCGAATACAATCAGCCCCAGCATTTT	CASSWSSEYNQPQHF
-	-	TRBV5-1	TRBJ1-4	TGCGCCAGCAGCTTGTCATCCCCGGGGGAGGCAAAACTGTTTTTT	CASSLSSPGEAKLFF
-	-	TRBV4-1	TRBJ1-2	TGCGCCAGCAGCCAATTCGGGTCCGACAGTAACTATGGCTACACCTTC	CASSQFGSDSNYGYTF
few	TRBD1	TRBV18	TRBJ2-1	TGTGCCAGCTCTCGCATAATCCACAGGGGGCAGCATGAGCAGTTCTTC	CASSRIIHRGQHEQFF
-	TRBD1	TRBV5-1	TRBJ2-3	TGCGCCAGCAGCTTGGGACAGGGCCCAGATACGCAGTATTTT	CASSLGQGPDTQYF
few	TRBD1	TRBV19	TRBJ1-1	TGTGCCAGTACCACAGGGGCTCGCACTGAAGCTTTCTTT	CASTTGARTEAFF